The entry below describes one T cell receptor beta chain. As yet, its antigen is unknown. The germline gives CDR1 SGHRS, CDR2 YFSETQ. The CDR3 covers 13 residues. V was cut by 9 bases and J by 9 bases, with 19 bases left in between. Measured with immunoSEQ multiplex PCR; TCRdb has only the in-frame clones, and not every one. The repertoire consists of 120,000 to 150,000 clones, with 80% to 90% occurring once and the leading ten covering around 4.9%. This entry is derived from a study of T cell responses to AZD1222 COVID-19 vaccine. Study findings and constraints: Reportedly, nearly half the spike-specific TCRs target unmutated variant regions.

The gene calls are TRBV5-1 and TRBJ2-1; tentatively, D is TRBD1 (7 bases). The sequences come from peripheral blood, collected on day 0 of AZD1222 vaccination. The receptor was isolated from an adult in good health. The CDR3 DNA follows: TGCGCCACCCGACGGGAGCCAGGGGGTGAGCAGTTCTTC. Protein product: CATRREPGGEQFF. The full variable domain, with the rest looked up from reference TRBV5-1 and TRBJ2-1, is KAGVTQTPRYLIKTRGQQVTLSCSPISGHRSVSWYQQTPGQGLQFLFEYFSETQRNKGNFPGRFSGRQFSNSRSEMNVSTLELGDSALYLCATRREPGGEQFFGPGTRLTVL.